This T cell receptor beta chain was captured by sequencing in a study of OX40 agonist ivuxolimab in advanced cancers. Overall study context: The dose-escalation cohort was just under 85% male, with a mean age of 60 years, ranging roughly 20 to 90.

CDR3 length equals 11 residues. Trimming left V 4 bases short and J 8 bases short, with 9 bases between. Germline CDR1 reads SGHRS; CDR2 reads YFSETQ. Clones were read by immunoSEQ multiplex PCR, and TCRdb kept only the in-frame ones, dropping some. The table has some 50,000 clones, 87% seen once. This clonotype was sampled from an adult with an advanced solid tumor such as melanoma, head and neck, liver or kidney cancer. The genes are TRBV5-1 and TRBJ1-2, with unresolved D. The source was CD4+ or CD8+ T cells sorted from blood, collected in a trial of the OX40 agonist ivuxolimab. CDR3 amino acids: CASSDSGGYTF. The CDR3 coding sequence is TGCGCCAGCAGCGATAGTGGGGGCTACACCTTC.